The 16 T cell receptor beta chains below come from one sample, sequenced in a study of PD-L1 blockade in urothelial cancer listed by TCRdb under 2017. Library method: the immunoSEQ multiplex PCR assay. TCRdb took this table from immuneACCESS and kept in-frame rearrangements with V and J called. Such tables lack part of the clones; where checked against another copy, unresolved V genes explain under half of the gap, and the rest is unexplained. The table for this sample lists over 100,000 clones; approximately 88% of them were counted only once. Of the sample, 3% to 4% falls within the top ten clones. What this sample's time point label stands for: pretreatment peripheral blood. The sequencing here drew on PBMCs, taken around atezolizumab (anti-PD-L1) treatment. Receptors originate from a man in his fifties with urothelial cancer.

The count of this clone is one. V gene TRBV2 combines with J gene TRBJ1-2; 7 bases are a match to TRBD1. The CDR3 is 13 amino acids. CDR1 and CDR2 from the germline V gene are SNHLY and FYNNEI. The junction had 4 bases not matched to a gene; V was cut back by 9 bases and J by 0 bases. The CDR3 is CARGDSSNYGYTF. CDR3 coding DNA: TGTGCCAGAGGGGACAGCTCTAACTATGGCTACACCTTC.

V gene TRBV15 combines with J gene TRBJ1-1; 7 bases line up with TRBD1. The CDR3 runs to 14 residues. V trimming: 6 bases; J trimming: 3 bases; junction bases outside the gene matches: 7. Germline values: CDR1 LNHNV, CDR2 YYDKDF (reference sequence). The CDR3 bases are TGTGCCACCAGGCCCGGCAGGGGGGACACTGAAGCTTTCTTT. The encoded protein is CATRPGRGDTEAFF.

V is TRBV19 and J is TRBJ1-1; D is uncertain. The germline V gene has CDR1 LNHDA and CDR2 SQIVND (reference sequence). This CDR3 is built from 13 residues. V lost 7 bases, J lost 4 bases, and 13 bases lay in between. The DNA for the CDR3 is TGTGCCAGTACCCGTGGAGGGTTCACTGAAGCTTTCTTT. This sequence encodes CASTRGGFTEAFF.

The V and J genes are TRBV10-3 and TRBJ1-2; the match to TRBD1 covers 11 bases. From germline, CDR1 is ENHRY and CDR2 SYGVKD. The length of the CDR3 is 15 residues. V gave up 5 bases and J gave up 2 bases; unmatched junction bases: 4. CDR3 in DNA: TGTGCCATCAGTCCCGGGACAGGGGGAAACTATGGCTACACCTTC. This codes for CAISPGTGGNYGYTF.

The chain links TRBV9 to TRBJ1-3, with D possibly TRBD1 on 5 matching bases. The CDR3 extends over 18 amino acids. The ends were cut back, 3 bases at V and 0 bases at J, with 19 bases in the middle. Germline CDR1 and CDR2: SGDLS and YYNGEE. CDR3 bases: TGTGCCAGCAGCGCCGGGGCGGGTCGGGAGCTCTCTGGAAACACCATATATTTT. Translated: CASSAGAGRELSGNTIYF.

The chain couples TRBV11-3 to TRBJ2-5; 7 bases fit TRBD2. Germline trimming cut 4 bases from V and 3 bases from J; bases unmatched to any gene: 8. CDR1 and CDR2 from the germline V gene are SGHNT and YENEEA. The CDR3 spans 15 residues. The CDR3 loop reads CASSSSGLPEETQYF. As DNA, the CDR3 is TGTGCCAGCAGCTCCTCGGGACTACCGGAAGAGACCCAGTACTTC.

This clone occurred once. This chain joins TRBV9 and TRBJ2-1; 10 bases fit TRBD2. In germline, CDR1 is SGDLS, CDR2 YYNGEE. V trimming: 4 bases; J trimming: 2 bases; junction bases outside the gene matches: 3. This CDR3 spans 15 amino acids. The CDR3 coding sequence is TGTGCCAGCAGCATTACTAGCGGGGCCTACAATGAGCAGTTCTTC. Protein product: CASSITSGAYNEQFF.

V gene TRBV4-2 combines with J gene TRBJ2-1; 7 bases match TRBD1. V trimming: 1 base; J trimming: 2 bases; junction bases outside the gene matches: 8. The CDR3 totals 17 residues. Germline-derived CDR1 and CDR2 are LGHNA and YNFKEQ. The CDR3: CASSQGPQGQPYNEQFF. The CDR3 DNA follows: TGTGCCAGCAGCCAAGGACCACAGGGGCAACCCTACAATGAGCAGTTCTTC.

This clone was seen a single time. This chain links TRBV7-2 with TRBJ2-5; possible D gene TRBD1, 6 bases. The CDR3 is 17 amino acids. The germline V and J ends were trimmed by 4 bases and 5 bases, with 23 bases remaining between them. Germline CDR1 reads SGHTA; CDR2 reads FQGNSA. CDR3 in DNA: TGTGCCAGCAGCTCACTCCGCTCGACAGGCGGCGGGGAGACCCAGTACTTC. Protein product: CASSSLRSTGGGETQYF.

CDR3 sequence: CASSPPGQKAGYGYTF. Written as DNA, the CDR3 is TGTGCCAGTAGCCCACCGGGACAGAAGGCGGGGTATGGCTACACCTTC. V gene TRBV19 combines with J gene TRBJ1-2; 7 bases map to TRBD1. The CDR3 runs to 16 residues. The ends lost 6 bases at V and 5 bases at J; junction bases unmatched: 15. Looked up from germline, CDR1 is LNHDA and CDR2 is SQIVND (reference sequence).

This sequence joins TRBV28 and TRBJ1-2; D may be TRBD1 (6 bases). CDR1 and CDR2 from the germline V gene are MDHEN and SYDVKM. V lost 6 bases and J 8 bases, leaving 19 bases between the germline ends. The CDR3 length is 14 residues. The CDR3 sequence: CASRGTGQLQGYTF. The CDR3 DNA is TGTGCCAGCAGGGGAACAGGGCAACTACAGGGCTACACCTTC.

The chain combines TRBV7-2 with TRBJ1-6, with D possibly being TRBD1 (6 bases). This CDR3 spans 15 amino acids. CDR1 SGHTA and CDR2 FQGNSA come from the germline V gene. Trimming stripped 8 bases from V and 7 bases from J, with 18 bases between. CDR3 DNA sequence: TGTGCCAGCTCGCGGTTTGGGCAGGGGAATTCACCCCTCCACTTT. This sequence encodes CASSRFGQGNSPLHF.

CDR3 DNA sequence: TGTGCCAGCTCACCGTACTATTCGGACAGCCCTGGGGCCAACGTCCTGACTTTC. Its translation: CASSPYYSDSPGANVLTF. This chain connects TRBV18 to TRBJ2-6; maybe TRBD1 (6 bases). Germline V gives CDR1 KGHSH, CDR2 LQKENI. The CDR3 spans 18 residues. With 3 bases removed from V and 2 bases from J, the gap between germline ends came to 17 bases.

J is TRBJ1-3 and V is TRBV6-6, with D tentatively TRBD1 (6 bases). The CDR3 is 14 residues long. CDR1 is MNHNY and CDR2 is SVGAGI in the germline V gene (reference sequence). Trimming left V 4 bases short and J 4 bases short, with 11 bases between. CDR3 sequence: CASSLQGPGNTIYF. The CDR3 nucleotides are TGTGCCAGCAGTTTACAGGGTCCAGGAAACACCATATATTTT.

V is TRBV28 and J is TRBJ2-7; TRBD1 matches 7 bases. Germline V gene lookup returns CDR1 MDHEN and CDR2 SYDVKM. This CDR3 has 16 amino acids. V shed 1 base and J 0 bases; nucleotides not matched to a gene: 6. Here the CDR3 DNA reads TGTGCCAGCAGTTTATTCCAGGGGGTTCGCTCCTACGAGCAGTACTTC. This sequence encodes CASSLFQGVRSYEQYF.

The chain uses TRBV6-5 and TRBJ2-7; TRBD1 matches at 7 bases. This CDR3 region has 13 residues. The germline gives CDR1 MNHEY, CDR2 SVGAGI. Trimming removed 5 bases from V and 6 bases from J; junction bases left unmatched: 7. The CDR3 DNA reads TGTGCCAGCAGTAACCGACAGGGCCTCGAGCAGTACTTC. Translating gives CASSNRQGLEQYF.